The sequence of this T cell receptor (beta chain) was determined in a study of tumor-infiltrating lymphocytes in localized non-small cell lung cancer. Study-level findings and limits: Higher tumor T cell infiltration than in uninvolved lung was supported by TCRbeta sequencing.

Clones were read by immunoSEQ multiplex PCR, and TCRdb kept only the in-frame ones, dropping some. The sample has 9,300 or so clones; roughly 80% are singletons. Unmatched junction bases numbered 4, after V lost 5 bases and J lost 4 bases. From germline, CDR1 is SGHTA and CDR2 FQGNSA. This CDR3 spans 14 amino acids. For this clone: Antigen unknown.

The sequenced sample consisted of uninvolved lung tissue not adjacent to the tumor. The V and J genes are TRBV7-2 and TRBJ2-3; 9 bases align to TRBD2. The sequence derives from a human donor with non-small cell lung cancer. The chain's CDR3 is CASSRGTSPDTQYF. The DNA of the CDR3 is TGTGCCAGCAGCCGCGGGACTAGCCCAGATACGCAGTATTTT.